This TCR beta chain came from a study of T cell changes during pregnancy in multiple sclerosis (dated by TCRdb to the late 2010s). For context, the study as a whole: In women with multiple sclerosis, the researchers looked at how the T cell repertoire shifted as pregnancy progressed.

Receptor amplification or capture employed the immunoSEQ multiplex PCR assay. TCRdb retrieved this table from immuneACCESS and kept in-frame rearrangements only. Not all clones are present; in checked studies, unresolved V genes account for under half, and no reason is known for the remainder. Counted in this sample were about 110,000 clones; 90% to 95% of them appeared once. Clones ranked in the top ten supply 3.5% of the sample. Concerning this clone itself: The specificity of this receptor is unknown. No base-level quality is on record; no much larger clone is a single base apart.

CDR1 and CDR2 were assigned from the germline V gene (reference sequence) as LNHDA and SQIVND. From its cysteine to its phenylalanine, the CDR3 spans 16 amino acids. CDR3 DNA is the only sequence kept; it has 48 bases, read in frame from the first base. V is cut back by 7 bases and J by 4 bases, with 12 bases in the junction unmatched. Recombination joined TRBV19 with TRBJ1-4; TRBD1 lines up with 7 middle nucleotides. The specimen was peripheral blood, collected after pregnancy. The receptor was isolated from a female donor with multiple sclerosis, enrolled in a pregnancy study. CDR3 protein: CASTPAPGQFNEKLFF. The bases are TGTGCCAGTACCCCCGCCCCGGGACAGTTTAATGAAAAACTGTTTTTT.